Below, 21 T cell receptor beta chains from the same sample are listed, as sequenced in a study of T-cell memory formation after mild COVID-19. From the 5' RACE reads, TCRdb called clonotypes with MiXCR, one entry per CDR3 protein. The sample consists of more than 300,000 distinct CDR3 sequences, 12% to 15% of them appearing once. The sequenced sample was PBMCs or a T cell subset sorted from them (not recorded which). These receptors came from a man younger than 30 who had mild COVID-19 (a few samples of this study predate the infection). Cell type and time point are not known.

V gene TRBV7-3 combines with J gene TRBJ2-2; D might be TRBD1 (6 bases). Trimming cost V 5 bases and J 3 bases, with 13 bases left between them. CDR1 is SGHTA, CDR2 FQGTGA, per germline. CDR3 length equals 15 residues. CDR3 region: CASSLHPGDTGELFF. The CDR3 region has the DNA TGTGCCAGCAGCCTTCACCCAGGGGACACCGGGGAGCTGTTTTTT.

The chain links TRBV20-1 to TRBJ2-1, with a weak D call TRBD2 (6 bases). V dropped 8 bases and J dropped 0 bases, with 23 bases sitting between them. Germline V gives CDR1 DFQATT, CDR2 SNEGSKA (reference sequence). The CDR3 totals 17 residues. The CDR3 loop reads CSSRDSLTAGSYNEQFF. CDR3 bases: TGCAGTAGCCGGGACTCCCTGACAGCGGGCTCCTACAATGAGCAGTTCTTC.

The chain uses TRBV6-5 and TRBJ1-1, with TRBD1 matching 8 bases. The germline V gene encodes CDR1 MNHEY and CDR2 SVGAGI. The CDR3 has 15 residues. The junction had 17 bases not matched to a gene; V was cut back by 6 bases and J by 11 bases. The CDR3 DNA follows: TGTGCCAGCAGATTCTCGGGACAGGCCCACCATGACGCTTTCTTT. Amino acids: CASRFSGQAHHDAFF.

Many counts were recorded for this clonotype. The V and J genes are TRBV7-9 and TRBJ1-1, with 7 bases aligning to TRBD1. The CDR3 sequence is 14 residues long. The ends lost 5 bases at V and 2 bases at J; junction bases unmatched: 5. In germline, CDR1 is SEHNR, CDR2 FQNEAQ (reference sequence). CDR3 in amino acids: CASSVGQLNTEAFF. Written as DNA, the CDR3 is TGTGCCAGCAGCGTGGGACAGTTAAACACTGAAGCTTTCTTT. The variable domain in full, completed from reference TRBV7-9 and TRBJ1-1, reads DTGVSQNPRHKITKRGQNVTFRCDPISEHNRLYWYRQTLGQGPEFLTYFQNEAQLEKSRLLSDRFSAERPKGSFSTLEIQRTEQGDSAMYLCASSVGQLNTEAFFGQGTRLTVV.

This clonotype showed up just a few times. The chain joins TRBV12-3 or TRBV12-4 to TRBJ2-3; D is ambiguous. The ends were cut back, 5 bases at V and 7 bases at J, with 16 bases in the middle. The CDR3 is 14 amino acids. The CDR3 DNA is TGTGCCAGCAGTCGACAAGAAGTCAGGAATACGCAGTATTTT. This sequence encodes CASSRQEVRNTQYF.

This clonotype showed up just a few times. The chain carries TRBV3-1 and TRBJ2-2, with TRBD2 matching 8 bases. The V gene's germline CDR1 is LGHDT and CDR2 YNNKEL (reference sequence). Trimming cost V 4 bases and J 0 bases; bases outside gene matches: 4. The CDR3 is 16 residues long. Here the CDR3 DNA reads TGTGCCAGCAGCCCCCCGGGACTAGCGAACACCGGGGAGCTGTTTTTT. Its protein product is CASSPPGLANTGELFF.

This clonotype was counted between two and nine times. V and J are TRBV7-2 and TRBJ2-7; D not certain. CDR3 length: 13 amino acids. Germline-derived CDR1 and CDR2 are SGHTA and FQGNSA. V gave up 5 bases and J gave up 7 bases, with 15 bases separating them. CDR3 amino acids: CASSPAGPGEQYV. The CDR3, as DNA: TGTGCCAGCAGCCCCGCCGGGCCTGGGGAGCAGTACGTC.

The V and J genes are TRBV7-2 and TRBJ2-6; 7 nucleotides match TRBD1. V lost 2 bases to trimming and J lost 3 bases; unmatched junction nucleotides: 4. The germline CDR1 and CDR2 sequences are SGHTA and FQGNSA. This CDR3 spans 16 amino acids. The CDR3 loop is CASSLLTGRGANVLTF. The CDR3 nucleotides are TGTGCCAGCAGCTTATTGACAGGGCGTGGGGCCAACGTCCTGACTTTC.

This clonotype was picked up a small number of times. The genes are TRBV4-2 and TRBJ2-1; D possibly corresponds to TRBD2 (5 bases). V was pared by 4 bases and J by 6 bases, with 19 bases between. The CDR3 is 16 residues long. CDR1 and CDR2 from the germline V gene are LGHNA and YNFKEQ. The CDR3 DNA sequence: TGTGCCAGCAGCCCCACCCAGGACTGGACTGGCAATGAGCAGTTCTTC. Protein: CASSPTQDWTGNEQFF.

In nucleotides, the CDR3 is TGCGCCAGCAGCTTGGGGTCACAGGGTGGCCACGAGCAGTACTTC. Protein sequence: CASSLGSQGGHEQYF. The chain couples TRBV5-1 to TRBJ2-7, with TRBD1 as a possible D gene (6 bases). V was cut by 0 bases and J by 5 bases, with 15 bases left in between. The V gene's germline CDR1 is SGHRS and CDR2 YFSETQ. This CDR3 is built from 15 residues.

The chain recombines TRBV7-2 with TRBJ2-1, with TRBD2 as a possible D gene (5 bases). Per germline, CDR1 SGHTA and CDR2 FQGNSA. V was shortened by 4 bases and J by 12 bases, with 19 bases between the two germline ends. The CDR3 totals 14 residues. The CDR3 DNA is TGTGCCAGCAGCTCTCAGGAGTGGAGGTCGGCGCAGTTCTTC. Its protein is CASSSQEWRSAQFF. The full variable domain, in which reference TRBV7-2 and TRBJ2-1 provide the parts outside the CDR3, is GAGVSQSPSNKVTEKGKDVELRCDPISGHTALYWYRQSLGQGLEFLIYFQGNSAPDKSGLPSDRFSAERTGGSVSTLTIQRTQQEDSAVYLCASSSQEWRSAQFFGPGTRLTVL.

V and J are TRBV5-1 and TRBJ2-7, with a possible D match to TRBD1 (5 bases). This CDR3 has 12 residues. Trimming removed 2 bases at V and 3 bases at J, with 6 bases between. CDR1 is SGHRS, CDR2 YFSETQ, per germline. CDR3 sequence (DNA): TGCGCCAGCAGCTTTGACAGCTACGAGCAGTACTTC. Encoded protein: CASSFDSYEQYF.

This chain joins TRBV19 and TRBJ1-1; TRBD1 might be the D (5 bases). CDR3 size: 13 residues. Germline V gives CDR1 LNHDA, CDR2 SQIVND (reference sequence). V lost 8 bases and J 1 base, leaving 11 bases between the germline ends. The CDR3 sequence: CASGTSGNTEAFF. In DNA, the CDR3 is TGTGCCAGTGGGACCTCAGGGAACACTGAAGCTTTCTTT. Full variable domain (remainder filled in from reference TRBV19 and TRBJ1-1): DGGITQSPKYLFRKEGQNVTLSCEQNLNHDAMYWYRQDPGQGLRLIYYSQIVNDFQKGDIAEGYSVSREKKESFPLTVTSAQKNPTAFYLCASGTSGNTEAFFGQGTRLTVV.

CDR3 sequence reads: CASSEGTAFPRDTQYF. The CDR3 region has the DNA TGTGCCAGCAGCGAGGGGACAGCGTTCCCTAGAGATACGCAGTATTTT. This sequence joins TRBV7-9 and TRBJ2-3; 7 positions match TRBD1. Trimming at V came to 5 bases and at J to 5 bases, leaving 13 bases not matched to a gene. The germline CDR1 and CDR2 sequences are SEHNR and FQNEAQ (reference sequence). CDR3 length: 16 residues.

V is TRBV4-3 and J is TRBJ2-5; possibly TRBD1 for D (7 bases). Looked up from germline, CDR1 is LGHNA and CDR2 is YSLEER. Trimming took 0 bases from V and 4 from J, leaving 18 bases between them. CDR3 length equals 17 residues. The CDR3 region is CASSQDGGGWSGETQYF. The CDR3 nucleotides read TGCGCCAGCAGCCAAGACGGAGGGGGCTGGTCGGGAGAGACCCAGTACTTC.

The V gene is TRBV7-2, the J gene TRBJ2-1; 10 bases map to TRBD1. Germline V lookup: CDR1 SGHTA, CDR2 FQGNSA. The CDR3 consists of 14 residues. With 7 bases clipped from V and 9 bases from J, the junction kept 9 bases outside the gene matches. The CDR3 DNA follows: TGTGCCAGCAAATCCTGGGGACAGGGGACTGAGCAGTTCTTC. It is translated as CASKSWGQGTEQFF.

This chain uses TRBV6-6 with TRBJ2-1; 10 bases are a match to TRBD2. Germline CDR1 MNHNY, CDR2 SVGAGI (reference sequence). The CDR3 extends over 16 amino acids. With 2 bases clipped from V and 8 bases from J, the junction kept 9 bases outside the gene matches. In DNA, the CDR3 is TGTGCCAGCAGTTACCCCAACAGCGGGGGGGCCGATGAGCAGTTCTTC. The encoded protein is CASSYPNSGGADEQFF.

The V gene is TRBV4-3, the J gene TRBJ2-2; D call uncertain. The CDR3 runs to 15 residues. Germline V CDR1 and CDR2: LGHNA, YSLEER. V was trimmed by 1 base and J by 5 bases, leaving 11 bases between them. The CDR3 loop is CASSQGSLGTGELFF. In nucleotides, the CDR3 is TGCGCCAGCAGCCAAGGTTCCCTCGGGACCGGGGAGCTGTTTTTT.

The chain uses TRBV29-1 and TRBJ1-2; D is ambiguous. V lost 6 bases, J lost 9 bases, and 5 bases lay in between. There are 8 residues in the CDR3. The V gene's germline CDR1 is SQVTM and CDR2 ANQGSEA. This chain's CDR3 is CSVGSYTF. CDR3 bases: TGCAGCGTGGGTAGCTACACCTTC.

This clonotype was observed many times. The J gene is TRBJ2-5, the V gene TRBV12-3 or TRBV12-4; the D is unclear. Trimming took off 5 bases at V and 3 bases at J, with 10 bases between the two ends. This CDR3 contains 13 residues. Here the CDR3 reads CASSPGREETQYF. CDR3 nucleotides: TGTGCCAGCAGTCCCGGACGGGAAGAGACCCAGTACTTC.

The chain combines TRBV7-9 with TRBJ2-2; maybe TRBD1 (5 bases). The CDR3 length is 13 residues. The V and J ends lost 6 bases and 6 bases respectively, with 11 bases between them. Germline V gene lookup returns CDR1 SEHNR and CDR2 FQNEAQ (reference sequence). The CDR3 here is CASRVTASGELFF. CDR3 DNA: TGTGCCAGCAGAGTGACAGCCTCCGGGGAGCTGTTTTTT.